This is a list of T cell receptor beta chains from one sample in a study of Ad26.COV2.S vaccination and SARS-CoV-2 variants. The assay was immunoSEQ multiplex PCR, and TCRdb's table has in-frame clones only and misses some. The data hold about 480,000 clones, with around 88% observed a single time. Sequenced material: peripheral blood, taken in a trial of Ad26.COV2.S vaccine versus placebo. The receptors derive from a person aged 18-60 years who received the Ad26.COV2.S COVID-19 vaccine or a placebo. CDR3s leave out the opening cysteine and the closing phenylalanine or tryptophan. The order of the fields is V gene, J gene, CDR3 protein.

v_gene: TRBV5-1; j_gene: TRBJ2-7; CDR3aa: ASSGGVYEQY
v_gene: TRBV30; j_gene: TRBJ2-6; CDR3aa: AWSAPFSGANVLT
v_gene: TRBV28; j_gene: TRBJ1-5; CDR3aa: ASSLSPPQH
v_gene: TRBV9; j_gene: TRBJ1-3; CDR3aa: ASGEAMGGNTIY
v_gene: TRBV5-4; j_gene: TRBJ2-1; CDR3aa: ASSSPGQGVYEQF
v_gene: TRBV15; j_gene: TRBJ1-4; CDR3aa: ATSRAESEKLF
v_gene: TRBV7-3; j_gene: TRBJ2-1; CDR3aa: ASSLNGNEQF
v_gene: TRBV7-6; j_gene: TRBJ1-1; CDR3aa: ASSSRLRGTEAF
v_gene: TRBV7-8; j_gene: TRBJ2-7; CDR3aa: ASSRSTGGAPTYEQY
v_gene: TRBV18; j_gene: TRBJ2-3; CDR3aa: ASSPAPGLGADTQY
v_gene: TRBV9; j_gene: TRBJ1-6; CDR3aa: ASSAMGQPNSPLH
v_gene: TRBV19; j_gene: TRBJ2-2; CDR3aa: AKDRDITGELF
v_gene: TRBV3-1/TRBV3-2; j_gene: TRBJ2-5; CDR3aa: ASSVTRGETQY
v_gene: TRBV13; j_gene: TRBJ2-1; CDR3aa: ASMGGNEQF
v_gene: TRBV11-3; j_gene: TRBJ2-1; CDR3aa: ASSPSRLAEQF
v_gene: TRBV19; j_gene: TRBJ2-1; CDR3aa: ASSNPGTGGPQF
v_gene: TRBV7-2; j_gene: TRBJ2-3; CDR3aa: ASSSRDTQY
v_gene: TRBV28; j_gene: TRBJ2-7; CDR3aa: ATFAGRAYEQY
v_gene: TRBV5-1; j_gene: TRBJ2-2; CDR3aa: ASSLAGTGRPGELF
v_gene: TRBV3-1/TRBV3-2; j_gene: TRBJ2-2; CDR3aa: ASSLAGGIGELF
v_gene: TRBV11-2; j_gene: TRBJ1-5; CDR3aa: ASSLGVRGGNQPQH
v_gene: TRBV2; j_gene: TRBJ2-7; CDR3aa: ASSRLAGTYEQY
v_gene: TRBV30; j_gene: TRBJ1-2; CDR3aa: AWTPDSFYGYT
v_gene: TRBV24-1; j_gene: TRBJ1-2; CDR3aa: ATSDYQGPGGYT
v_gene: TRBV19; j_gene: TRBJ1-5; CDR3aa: ASSTQTGQPQH
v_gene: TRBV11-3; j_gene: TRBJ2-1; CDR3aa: ASSLEDRGNEQF
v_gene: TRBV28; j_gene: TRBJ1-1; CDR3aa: ASSPLNGGAF
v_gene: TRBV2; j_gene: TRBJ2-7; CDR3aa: ASSEFASTYEQY
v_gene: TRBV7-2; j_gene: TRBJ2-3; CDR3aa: ASSLELAGGTDTQY
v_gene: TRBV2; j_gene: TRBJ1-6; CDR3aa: ASSVSALQPLH
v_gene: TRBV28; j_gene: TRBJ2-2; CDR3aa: ASSPPGGANTGELF
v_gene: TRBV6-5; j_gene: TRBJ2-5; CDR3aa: ASSYGEGLLETQY
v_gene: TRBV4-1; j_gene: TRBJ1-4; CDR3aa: ASSQASGIPTREKLF
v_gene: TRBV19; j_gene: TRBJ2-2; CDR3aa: ASHFEAGTGELF
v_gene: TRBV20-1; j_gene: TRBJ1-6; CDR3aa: SASPGGGNSPLH
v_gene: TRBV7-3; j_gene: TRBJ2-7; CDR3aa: ASSLVSGGGYEQY
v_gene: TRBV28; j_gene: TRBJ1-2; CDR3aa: ASRTTGRYGYT
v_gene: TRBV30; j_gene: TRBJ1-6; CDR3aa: AWSVEGDSPLH
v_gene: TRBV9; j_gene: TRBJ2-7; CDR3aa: ASSAFGSGTKLYEQY
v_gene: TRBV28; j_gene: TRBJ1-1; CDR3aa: ASSSTKDRRGTEAF
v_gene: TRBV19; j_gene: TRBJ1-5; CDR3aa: ASSPGNQPQH
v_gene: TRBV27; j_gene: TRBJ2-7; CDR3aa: ASRRSYDRSYEQY
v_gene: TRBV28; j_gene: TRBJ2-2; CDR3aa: ASGTSSTGELF
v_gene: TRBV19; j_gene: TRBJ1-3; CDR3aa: ASTHIGNTIY
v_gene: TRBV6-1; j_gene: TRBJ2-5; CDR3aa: ASREVAPSETQY
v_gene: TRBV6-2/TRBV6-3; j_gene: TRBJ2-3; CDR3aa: ASSVTRFAQY
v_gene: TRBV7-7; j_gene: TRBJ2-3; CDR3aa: ASSLGTSRTDTQY
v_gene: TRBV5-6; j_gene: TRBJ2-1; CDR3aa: ASSLRGAGPYNEQF
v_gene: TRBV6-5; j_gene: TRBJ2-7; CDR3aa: ASSPTGRFYEQY
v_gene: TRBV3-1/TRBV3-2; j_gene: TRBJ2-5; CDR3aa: ASSRQLAGYRETQY
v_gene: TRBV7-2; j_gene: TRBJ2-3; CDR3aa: ASSPSYTQY
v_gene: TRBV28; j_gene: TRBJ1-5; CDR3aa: ASSFRGASNQPQH
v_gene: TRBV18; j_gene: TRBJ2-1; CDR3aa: ASSPPGRARSYNEQF
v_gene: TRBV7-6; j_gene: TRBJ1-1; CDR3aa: ASSFDGLKPGEAF
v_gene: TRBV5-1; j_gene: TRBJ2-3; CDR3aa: ASSREGSTDTQY